The 29 T cell receptor beta chains listed next were all sequenced from one sample in a study of identical twins. TCRdb recomputed calls from the 5' RACE reads with MiXCR, one row per CDR3 protein. The sample gives around 490,000 distinct CDR3 sequences, roughly 13% of which show up once; approximately 0.9% is in the top ten. Separately, the same data were catalogued under a study of yellow fever vaccine responses in identical twins.

The sequencing sample was made of CD4+ T cells sorted from blood. Receptors originate from a woman aged 18-30 years in good health.

This clonotype occurred a few times. The V and J genes are TRBV5-1 and TRBJ2-5; 7 nucleotides match TRBD2. The J segment lost 2 bases and the V segment lost 3 bases, leaving 4 bases of the junction unmatched. Germline V lookup: CDR1 SGHRS, CDR2 YFSETQ. There are 14 residues in the CDR3. CDR3 residues: CASSWLAEQETQYF. CDR3 coding DNA: TGCGCCAGCAGCTGGCTAGCGGAACAAGAGACCCAGTACTTC.

The gene calls are TRBV5-5 and TRBJ2-3; TRBD1 matches 7 bases. Trimming took 4 bases from V and 4 from J; bases not matched to a gene: 9. CDR3 length: 15 residues. CDR1 SGHKS and CDR2 YYEKEE come from the germline V gene (reference sequence). The CDR3 loop is CASSPYFTGADTQYF. CDR3 bases: TGTGCCAGCAGCCCCTACTTTACAGGGGCAGATACGCAGTATTTT.

Ten or more counts support this clonotype. V is TRBV6-5 and J is TRBJ2-5, with 9 nucleotides matching TRBD2. The CDR3 has 16 residues. Looked up from germline, CDR1 is MNHEY and CDR2 is SVGAGI. The trim removed 2 bases at V and 3 bases at J, leaving 7 bases unmatched. CDR3 loop: CASSYRGLAVKETQYF. In DNA form, the CDR3 reads TGTGCCAGCAGTTACCGGGGACTAGCTGTCAAAGAGACCCAGTACTTC.

The chain is built from TRBV2 and TRBJ2-7, with D uncertain. Trimming cost V 4 bases and J 3 bases, with 10 bases left between them. This CDR3 region has 13 residues. CDR1 and CDR2 from the germline V gene are SNHLY and FYNNEI. The CDR3 nucleotides read TGTGCCAGCAGTGTACGTCTGGACTACGAGCAGTACTTC. Amino acid sequence: CASSVRLDYEQYF.

This clonotype turned up a few times. The chain employs TRBV7-2 and TRBJ2-1, with TRBD2 matching over 12 bases. V dropped 6 bases and J dropped 7; count of bases not matched to a gene: 4. Looked up from germline, CDR1 is SGHTA and CDR2 is FQGNSA. CDR3 size: 14 residues. This CDR3 is CASRKLAGGNEQFF. The CDR3 DNA is TGTGCCAGCAGGAAACTAGCGGGAGGTAATGAGCAGTTCTTC.

This clonotype was found many times. The rearrangement uses TRBV29-1 and TRBJ2-1; possibly TRBD1 or TRBD2 for D (6 bases each). Trimming took 7 bases from V and 5 from J, leaving 21 bases between them. The CDR3 runs 15 residues. Germline V gene data show CDR1 as SQVTM and CDR2 as ANQGSEA. The CDR3 spells CSAAIGGSRNNEQFF. CDR3 coding DNA: TGCAGCGCCGCGATAGGGGGGTCGAGGAACAATGAGCAGTTCTTC.

The chain has TRBV28 and TRBJ2-7, with TRBD2 matching over 7 bases. CDR3 length: 14 amino acids. The germline V gene encodes CDR1 MDHEN and CDR2 SYDVKM. The ends lost 3 bases at V and 3 bases at J; junction bases unmatched: 5. The CDR3 sequence: CASSFVGLNYEQYF. CDR3 nucleotides: TGTGCCAGCAGTTTCGTGGGACTAAACTACGAGCAGTACTTC.

This chain uses TRBV28 with TRBJ2-7; D perhaps matches TRBD1 (5 bases). The CDR3 is 14 residues long. V dropped 6 bases and J dropped 2 bases, with 14 bases sitting between them. Germline values: CDR1 MDHEN, CDR2 SYDVKM. CDR3 region: CASSSQWTPYEQYF. In DNA form, the CDR3 reads TGTGCCAGCAGCTCCCAATGGACACCCTACGAGCAGTACTTC.

V and J are TRBV4-2 and TRBJ1-1, with D perhaps matching TRBD1 (6 bases). The CDR3 is made up of 17 amino acids. V lost 0 bases and J 0 bases, leaving 14 bases between the germline ends. Looked up from germline, CDR1 is LGHNA and CDR2 is YNFKEQ. The CDR3 DNA follows: TGTGCCAGCAGCCAAGAAGGAACAGGGAGGATGAACACTGAAGCTTTCTTT. It translates to CASSQEGTGRMNTEAFF.

This clonotype occurred many times. The V call is TRBV4-3, the J call TRBJ2-3, with TRBD2 matching 11 bases. Germline-derived CDR1 and CDR2 are LGHNA and YSLEER. The CDR3 extends over 17 amino acids. Trimming took 0 bases from V and 5 from J; bases not matched to a gene: 7. The CDR3: CASSQDLAGGPRDTQYF. The CDR3 nucleotides are TGCGCCAGCAGCCAAGACTTAGCGGGAGGGCCAAGAGATACGCAGTATTTT.

The chain recombines TRBV20-1 with TRBJ2-7; either TRBD1 or TRBD2 may supply D (5 bases each). The CDR3 length is 14 residues. The V and J ends lost 6 bases and 2 bases respectively, with 17 bases between them. The germline CDR1 and CDR2 sequences are DFQATT and SNEGSKA (reference sequence). The CDR3 region is CSAFGTAMTYEQYF. DNA of the CDR3: TGCAGTGCCTTCGGGACGGCGATGACCTACGAGCAGTACTTC.

This clonotype was seen a few times. The CDR3 DNA sequence: TGTGCCAGGGGGGGACTAGCCGTCTCCCCAGCTATCTACAATGAGCAGTTCTTC. Amino acids: CARGGLAVSPAIYNEQFF. The J gene is TRBJ2-1, the V gene TRBV27; 9 bases are a match to TRBD2. In germline, CDR1 is MNHEY, CDR2 SMNVEV (reference sequence). Losses at the gene ends were 9 bases for V and 3 bases for J; bases not matched to a gene: 18. There are 18 residues in the CDR3.

This clonotype was seen a few times. The chain employs TRBV6-5 and TRBJ1-2, with 7 bases that match TRBD1. CDR1 and CDR2 from the germline V gene are MNHEY and SVGAGI. The CDR3 is 14 amino acids. V lost 0 bases and J lost 2; bases outside the gene matches: 0. The CDR3 DNA reads as TGTGCCAGCAGTTACTCGACAGGGAACTATGGCTACACCTTC. Its protein product is CASSYSTGNYGYTF.

This clonotype came up a few times. The V gene is TRBV5-1, the J gene TRBJ2-5, with TRBD2 as a possible D gene (5 bases). V was cut by 5 bases and J by 3 bases, with 8 bases left in between. Germline CDR1 reads SGHRS; CDR2 reads YFSETQ. CDR3 length: 12 amino acids. The CDR3 region is CASRSSKETQYF. Here the CDR3 DNA reads TGCGCCAGCAGATCTAGCAAAGAGACCCAGTACTTC.

This clonotype was seen only a few times. A read error may account for a junction end that differs from germline. The chain recombines TRBV25-1 with TRBJ1-6; D might be TRBD1 (6 bases). Per the germline V gene, CDR1 is MGHDK and CDR2 is SYGVNS. The CDR3 contains 15 residues. Here the CDR3 reads CASSDVTGYGSPLHF. CDR3 sequence (DNA): TGTGCCAGCAGTGACGTTACAGGGTACGGGTCACCACTCCACTTT.

In this sample, this clonotype turned up a few times. The CDR3 spells CASSRWTGADTGELFF. The CDR3 coding sequence is TGTGCCAGCAGTAGATGGACAGGGGCGGACACCGGGGAGCTGTTTTTT. V is TRBV27 and J is TRBJ2-2; TRBD1 matches 9 bases. The CDR3 loop spans 16 amino acids. CDR1 and CDR2 (germline): MNHEY, SMNVEV (reference sequence). Unmatched junction bases numbered 7, after V lost 5 bases and J lost 3 bases.

V gene TRBV24-1 combines with J gene TRBJ2-7, with D maybe TRBD2 (5 bases). Germline values: CDR1 KGHDR, CDR2 SFDVKD. Trimming took off 2 bases at V and 5 bases at J, with 15 bases between the two ends. The CDR3 runs 15 residues. CDR3 region: CATSDSSYFGHEQYF. The CDR3 nucleotides read TGTGCCACCAGTGATTCTAGCTACTTCGGGCACGAGCAGTACTTC.

The rearrangement joins TRBV9 to TRBJ1-1; 9 bases fit TRBD1. The CDR3 is 14 amino acids. After removal of 4 bases from V and 4 bases from J, the junction contained 5 bases not matched to a gene. Germline V gene sequence: CDR1 SGDLS, CDR2 YYNGEE. CDR3 sequence (DNA): TGTGCCAGCAGCACTCAGACAGGGGGCACTGAAGCTTTCTTT. Its translation: CASSTQTGGTEAFF.

This clonotype was seen a handful of times. The chain couples TRBV5-6 to TRBJ2-5, with D perhaps assigned TRBD1 or TRBD2 (5 bases each). Trimming removed 0 bases at V and 0 bases at J, with 15 bases between. This CDR3 has 17 residues. Germline V gene lookup returns CDR1 SGHDT and CDR2 YYEEEE. CDR3 in DNA: TGTGCCAGCAGCTTGGCAGTGCGGGCAGGGTACCAAGAGACCCAGTACTTC. This sequence encodes CASSLAVRAGYQETQYF.

The J gene is TRBJ1-2, the V gene TRBV7-9; D might be TRBD1 (5 bases). Germline CDR1 is SEHNR and CDR2 is FQNEAQ (reference sequence). The V gene lost 4 bases and the J gene lost 2 bases, with 11 bases spanning the gap. The CDR3 contains 14 residues. The CDR3 is CASSWGTSNYGYTF. The CDR3 DNA is TGTGCCAGCAGCTGGGGCACCTCCAACTATGGCTACACCTTC.

The chain links TRBV2 to TRBJ2-1; 8 bases align to TRBD2. Germline V gene sequence: CDR1 SNHLY, CDR2 FYNNEI. The CDR3 is 14 amino acids. V shed 8 bases and J 9 bases; nucleotides not matched to a gene: 12. The CDR3, as DNA: TGTGCCAGCGTGGGTGGACTAGCTTCCCTTGAGCAGTTCTTC. Protein product: CASVGGLASLEQFF.

This clonotype has only a few counts. The chain has TRBV3-1 and TRBJ1-1; 7 positions match TRBD1. Germline loops: CDR1 LGHDT, CDR2 YNNKEL (reference sequence). The length of the CDR3 is 13 residues. Trimming at V came to 9 bases and at J to 2 bases, leaving 6 bases not matched to a gene. DNA of the CDR3: TGTGCCAGTAACGACAGGGCAAACACTGAAGCTTTCTTT. Translated, it gives CASNDRANTEAFF.

This clonotype came up once. The rearrangement uses TRBV20-1 and TRBJ2-7; weak D call: TRBD1 (6 bases). In germline, CDR1 is DFQATT, CDR2 SNEGSKA (reference sequence). The CDR3 has 14 amino acids. Between the trimmed V and J ends, which lost 3 bases and 2 bases, there was a span of 14 bases. DNA of the CDR3: TGCAGTGCTAGCAGGCAGGGGCTCACCTACGAGCAGTACTTC. Protein: CSASRQGLTYEQYF.

This clonotype turned up a few times. The rearrangement links TRBV20-1 to TRBJ2-5; 9 nucleotides line up with TRBD1. The J segment lost 1 base and the V segment lost 8 bases, leaving 5 bases of the junction unmatched. The CDR3 loop spans 13 amino acids. The V gene's germline CDR1 is DFQATT and CDR2 SNEGSKA (reference sequence). The CDR3: CSLPGQGQETQYF. The CDR3 nucleotides read TGCAGTCTTCCGGGACAGGGCCAAGAGACCCAGTACTTC.

This clonotype was counted a few times. This sequence joins TRBV27 and TRBJ2-7; TRBD1 agrees at 9 bases. CDR3 length: 13 residues. Per the germline V gene, CDR1 is MNHEY and CDR2 is SMNVEV (reference sequence). V was pared by 8 bases and J by 4 bases, with 6 bases of the junction left unmatched. The CDR3 here is CASEGQGPYEQYF. The CDR3 bases are TGTGCCAGCGAGGGACAGGGTCCTTACGAGCAGTACTTC.

V usage is TRBV6-2 or TRBV6-3 and J usage is TRBJ2-7, with 8 bases identical to TRBD1. The V gene's germline CDR1 is MNHEY and CDR2 SVGEGT. This CDR3 contains 13 residues. J gave up 7 bases and V 4 bases, and 6 bases lay outside the gene matches. This CDR3 reads CASSSTGGREQYF. CDR3 DNA: TGTGCCAGCAGTTCTACAGGGGGACGGGAGCAGTACTTC.

Comment on this clonotype: A much larger clone lies one base from this, so it may be a read error. This chain uses TRBV6-1 with TRBJ1-4; possible D gene TRBD1, 5 bases. The V end was cut by 5 bases, the J end by 11 bases, with 21 bases between. The CDR3 extends over 15 amino acids. CDR1 is MNHNS and CDR2 is SASEGT in the germline V gene. The CDR3 reads CASSPQPGSFDKLFF. Written as DNA, the CDR3 is TGTGCCAGCAGTCCCCAACCAGGGAGCTTTGACAAACTGTTTTTT.

This clonotype was picked up many times. V is TRBV20-1 and J is TRBJ1-2, with D uncertain. The germline V and J ends were trimmed by 6 bases and 8 bases, with 7 bases remaining between them. The germline V gene encodes CDR1 DFQATT and CDR2 SNEGSKA (reference sequence). This CDR3 is built from 9 residues. The CDR3 DNA reads TGCAGTGCAAAGCAGGGCTACACCTTC. The encoded protein is CSAKQGYTF.

This sequence joins TRBV5-1 and TRBJ2-3, with D uncertain. Trimming removed 5 bases from V and 0 bases from J, with 10 bases in between. The germline CDR1 and CDR2 sequences are SGHRS and YFSETQ. The CDR3 sequence is 14 residues long. As DNA, the CDR3 is TGCGCCAGCAGGGCACACTCTAGCACAGATACGCAGTATTTT. The encoded protein is CASRAHSSTDTQYF. Full variable domain (outside the CDR3, taken from reference TRBV5-1 and TRBJ2-3): KAGVTQTPRYLIKTRGQQVTLSCSPISGHRSVSWYQQTPGQGLQFLFEYFSETQRNKGNFPGRFSGRQFSNSRSEMNVSTLELGDSALYLCASRAHSSTDTQYFGPGTRLTVL.